This T cell receptor beta chain was observed in a study of cytomegalovirus exposure and HLA in healthy donors. Points from the study as a whole: What was likely a sequencing artifact was a cluster of highly shared sequence variants.

The PCR used 60 Vbeta and 13 Jbeta primers. Produced via immunoSEQ multiplex PCR; TCRdb's table is partial and in-frame only. In all, the sample yields roughly 190,000 clones. The CDR3 totals 16 residues. CDR1 and CDR2 from the germline V gene are SGHNT and YENEEA. V lost 5 bases and J lost 2; bases outside the gene matches: 8. About this clone itself: Its antigen remains unknown.

The sample taken for sequencing was PBMCs. The chain is built from TRBV11-3 and TRBJ1-5, with 8 nucleotides matching TRBD1. This receptor was obtained from a man aged 25-40 years in good health and CMV-seronegative. CDR3: CASSKGTGTGNQPQHF. CDR3 DNA sequence: TGTGCCAGCAGCAAAGGGACAGGTACGGGCAATCAGCCCCAGCATTTT.